These T cell receptor beta chains were read from a single sample in a study of regulatory T cells. Some clones are missing from TCRdb's copy, which holds only in-frame ones; the method was immunoSEQ multiplex PCR. The data hold more than 25,000 clones, with about 90% observed a single time. The source material was conventional CD4+ T cells sorted from blood. Receptors were obtained from a person between 18 and 35 years old with CD3G deficiency. CDR3s include the opening cysteine and the closing phenylalanine or tryptophan. The D gene is left open where the match is weak. Size tells how often a clone was seen (once, few, many) or the class of an expanded clone, and some rows leave it out.

d_call: TRBD1; j_call: TRBJ2-2; v_call: TRBV5-1; clone_size: -; cdr3_aa: CASSLGQGANTGELFF; cdr3_nt: TGCGCCAGCAGCTTGGGACAGGGGGCGAACACCGGGGAGCTGTTTTTT
d_call: -; j_call: TRBJ2-7; v_call: TRBV7-8; clone_size: -; cdr3_aa: CASSESRREYGEQYF; cdr3_nt: TGTGCCAGCAGCGAAAGTAGACGGGAGTACGGCGAGCAGTACTTC
d_call: -; j_call: TRBJ2-3; v_call: TRBV7-9; clone_size: -; cdr3_aa: CASSLVMGGVTQYF; cdr3_nt: TGTGCCAGCAGCTTAGTCATGGGCGGGGTGACGCAGTATTTT
d_call: TRBD2; j_call: TRBJ2-1; v_call: TRBV19; clone_size: -; cdr3_aa: CASSPGTSFYNEQFF; cdr3_nt: TGTGCCAGTAGCCCCGGGACTAGCTTCTACAATGAGCAGTTCTTC
d_call: TRBD2; j_call: TRBJ2-2; v_call: TRBV6-1; clone_size: -; cdr3_aa: CASKGLAGFGGELFF; cdr3_nt: TGTGCCAGCAAGGGACTAGCGGGATTCGGCGGGGAGCTGTTTTTT
d_call: TRBD2; j_call: TRBJ2-5; v_call: TRBV5-4; clone_size: once; cdr3_aa: CASSLGGLAGSHRQETQYF; cdr3_nt: TGTGCCAGCAGCTTGGGAGGGCTAGCGGGGTCCCACCGACAAGAGACCCAGTACTTC
d_call: -; j_call: TRBJ1-5; v_call: TRBV6-1; clone_size: -; cdr3_aa: CASSEVLGAGQPQHF; cdr3_nt: TGTGCCAGCAGTGAAGTTTTGGGGGCAGGACAGCCCCAGCATTTT
d_call: -; j_call: TRBJ2-1; v_call: TRBV5-4; clone_size: -; cdr3_aa: CASSLDSGGRDEQFF; cdr3_nt: TGTGCCAGCAGCTTGGATTCGGGGGGCCGTGATGAGCAGTTCTTC
d_call: TRBD1; j_call: TRBJ2-5; v_call: TRBV2; clone_size: -; cdr3_aa: CASSGIGDRVQETQYF; cdr3_nt: TGTGCCAGCAGTGGGATAGGGGACAGGGTGCAAGAGACCCAGTACTTC
d_call: TRBD2; j_call: TRBJ2-5; v_call: TRBV7-9; clone_size: -; cdr3_aa: CASSPGTRGETQYF; cdr3_nt: TGTGCCAGCAGCCCGGGGACTAGGGGGGAGACCCAGTACTTC
d_call: -; j_call: TRBJ2-5; v_call: TRBV13; clone_size: -; cdr3_aa: CASSSRVEETQYF; cdr3_nt: TGTGCCAGCAGCTCCAGGGTTGAAGAGACCCAGTACTTC
d_call: -; j_call: TRBJ1-1; v_call: TRBV23-1; clone_size: once; cdr3_aa: CASSPGTEAFF; cdr3_nt: TGCGCCAGCAGTCCCGGAACCGAAGCTTTCTTT
d_call: -; j_call: TRBJ2-1; v_call: TRBV18; clone_size: -; cdr3_aa: CASSPGQYNEQFF; cdr3_nt: TGTGCCAGCTCACCGGGGCAGTACAATGAGCAGTTCTTC
d_call: -; j_call: TRBJ1-1; v_call: TRBV7-9; clone_size: -; cdr3_aa: CASSDTSRYTEAFF; cdr3_nt: TGTGCCAGCAGCGACACATCCAGGTACACTGAAGCTTTCTTT
d_call: -; j_call: TRBJ2-5; v_call: TRBV11-2; clone_size: -; cdr3_aa: CASSTGLLQTQYF; cdr3_nt: TGTGCCAGCAGTACCGGACTACTCCAGACCCAGTACTTC
d_call: -; j_call: TRBJ2-2; v_call: TRBV19; clone_size: once; cdr3_aa: CASSTTRLTGELFF; cdr3_nt: TGTGCCAGTAGTACTACTAGACTGACCGGGGAGCTGTTTTTT
d_call: TRBD1; j_call: TRBJ2-7; v_call: TRBV14; clone_size: -; cdr3_aa: CASSQDRGREQYF; cdr3_nt: TGTGCCAGCAGCCAAGATAGGGGGCGCGAGCAGTACTTC
d_call: TRBD1; j_call: TRBJ2-1; v_call: TRBV5-1; clone_size: -; cdr3_aa: CASSLGGRGYEQFF; cdr3_nt: TGCGCCAGCAGCTTAGGGGGCAGAGGCTATGAGCAGTTCTTC
d_call: -; j_call: TRBJ1-5; v_call: TRBV28; clone_size: -; cdr3_aa: CASRRQGNQPQHF; cdr3_nt: TGTGCCAGCAGAAGGCAGGGCAATCAGCCCCAGCATTTT
d_call: -; j_call: TRBJ1-4; v_call: TRBV12-5; clone_size: once; cdr3_aa: CASGYAPWGANEKLFF; cdr3_nt: TGTGCTAGTGGATACGCTCCCTGGGGCGCTAATGAAAAACTGTTTTTT
d_call: -; j_call: TRBJ1-2; v_call: TRBV28; clone_size: -; cdr3_aa: CASSQLRDRGYTF; cdr3_nt: TGTGCCAGCAGTCAACTCCGGGACCGGGGCTACACCTTC
d_call: -; j_call: TRBJ1-5; v_call: TRBV7-8; clone_size: -; cdr3_aa: CASSFGLSGNQPQHF; cdr3_nt: TGTGCCAGCAGCTTCGGACTCTCGGGCAATCAGCCCCAGCATTTT
d_call: -; j_call: TRBJ1-1; v_call: TRBV7-9; clone_size: -; cdr3_aa: CASTSELHTEAFF; cdr3_nt: TGTGCCAGCACCTCAGAGCTCCACACTGAAGCTTTCTTT
d_call: -; j_call: TRBJ1-4; v_call: TRBV5-1; clone_size: once; cdr3_aa: CASSLFGGKNEKLFF; cdr3_nt: TGCGCCAGCAGCCTCTTCGGCGGGAAAAATGAAAAACTGTTTTTT
d_call: TRBD2; j_call: TRBJ2-1; v_call: TRBV7-9; clone_size: -; cdr3_aa: CASSNRGGRTNEQFF; cdr3_nt: TGTGCCAGCAGCAATAGGGGCGGGAGGACTAATGAGCAGTTCTTC
d_call: -; j_call: TRBJ1-5; v_call: TRBV6-5; clone_size: -; cdr3_aa: CASSYGAQVSNQPQHF; cdr3_nt: TGTGCCAGCAGTTACGGAGCTCAGGTGAGCAATCAGCCCCAGCATTTT
d_call: TRBD1; j_call: TRBJ1-1; v_call: TRBV5-1; clone_size: -; cdr3_aa: CASRTGLNTEAFF; cdr3_nt: TGCGCCAGCCGGACAGGCCTGAACACTGAAGCTTTCTTT
d_call: -; j_call: TRBJ2-3; v_call: TRBV2; clone_size: few; cdr3_aa: CASSGSRGWSAADTQYF; cdr3_nt: TGTGCCAGCAGTGGCTCTCGAGGGTGGAGCGCTGCAGATACGCAGTATTTT
d_call: TRBD1; j_call: TRBJ1-1; v_call: TRBV7-8; clone_size: -; cdr3_aa: CASSYRGRDTEAFF; cdr3_nt: TGTGCCAGCAGTTACAGGGGGCGGGACACTGAAGCTTTCTTT
d_call: -; j_call: TRBJ2-7; v_call: TRBV7-2; clone_size: -; cdr3_aa: CASSLSIQDTYEQYF; cdr3_nt: TGTGCCAGCAGCTTATCTATTCAGGATACCTACGAGCAGTACTTC
d_call: -; j_call: TRBJ2-7; v_call: TRBV5-1; clone_size: -; cdr3_aa: CASSPFGSGFEGYEQYF; cdr3_nt: TGCGCCAGCAGCCCCTTCGGGAGCGGCTTTGAGGGTTACGAGCAGTACTTC
d_call: -; j_call: TRBJ2-3; v_call: TRBV7-6; clone_size: -; cdr3_aa: CASSPPRGTKRTDTQYF; cdr3_nt: TGTGCCAGCAGCCCCCCTAGGGGGACAAAAAGAACAGATACGCAGTATTTT
d_call: -; j_call: TRBJ2-1; v_call: TRBV19; clone_size: once; cdr3_aa: CASSRSGSYNEQFF; cdr3_nt: TGTGCCAGTTCCCGTAGCGGCTCCTACAATGAGCAGTTCTTC
d_call: -; j_call: TRBJ1-3; v_call: TRBV5-1; clone_size: -; cdr3_aa: CASSSGNTIYF; cdr3_nt: TGCGCCAGCAGCTCCGGAAACACCATATATTTT
d_call: -; j_call: TRBJ2-2; v_call: TRBV6-1; clone_size: -; cdr3_aa: CASSETDIAGELFF; cdr3_nt: TGTGCCAGCAGTGAGACAGACATCGCCGGGGAGCTGTTTTTT
d_call: -; j_call: TRBJ2-1; v_call: TRBV7-9; clone_size: -; cdr3_aa: CASSLGRGQFF; cdr3_nt: TGTGCCAGCAGCTTAGGGCGGGGGCAGTTCTTC
d_call: TRBD1; j_call: TRBJ1-1; v_call: TRBV28; clone_size: -; cdr3_aa: CASSLNRGLNTEAFF; cdr3_nt: TGTGCCAGCAGTCTGAACAGGGGCCTGAACACTGAAGCTTTCTTT
d_call: TRBD1; j_call: TRBJ2-7; v_call: TRBV18; clone_size: -; cdr3_aa: CASSLGQGPYEQYF; cdr3_nt: TGTGCCAGCTCCCTAGGACAGGGGCCATACGAGCAGTACTTC
d_call: -; j_call: TRBJ2-2; v_call: TRBV7-8; clone_size: -; cdr3_aa: CASSHRERSTGELFF; cdr3_nt: TGTGCCAGCAGCCATCGGGAGAGGAGCACCGGGGAGCTGTTTTTT
d_call: -; j_call: TRBJ2-5; v_call: TRBV7-9; clone_size: -; cdr3_aa: CASSLFRGVHQETQYF; cdr3_nt: TGTGCCAGCAGCTTATTTAGAGGGGTTCACCAAGAGACCCAGTACTTC
d_call: -; j_call: TRBJ1-1; v_call: TRBV5-1; clone_size: -; cdr3_aa: CASSLEPLNTEAFF; cdr3_nt: TGCGCCAGCAGCTTGGAGCCCTTGAACACTGAAGCTTTCTTT
d_call: TRBD2; j_call: TRBJ2-2; v_call: TRBV4-3; clone_size: -; cdr3_aa: CASSQDGGLAGVVTGELFF; cdr3_nt: TGCGCCAGCAGCCAAGACGGGGGACTAGCGGGGGTAGTCACCGGGGAGCTGTTTTTT
d_call: -; j_call: TRBJ2-1; v_call: TRBV7-9; clone_size: -; cdr3_aa: CASSPRLVDEQFF; cdr3_nt: TGTGCCAGCAGCCCCCGACTAGTAGATGAGCAGTTCTTC
d_call: -; j_call: TRBJ2-5; v_call: TRBV6-1; clone_size: -; cdr3_aa: CASSAGPQETQYF; cdr3_nt: TGTGCCAGCAGTGCCGGGCCCCAAGAGACCCAGTACTTC
d_call: TRBD2; j_call: TRBJ2-3; v_call: TRBV5-1; clone_size: -; cdr3_aa: CASSLGTGGGSDTQYF; cdr3_nt: TGCGCCAGCAGCTTGGGGACGGGAGGAGGATCAGATACGCAGTATTTT
d_call: -; j_call: TRBJ2-7; v_call: TRBV28; clone_size: -; cdr3_aa: CASSSLGPSSYEQYF; cdr3_nt: TGTGCCAGCAGTTCCCTAGGCCCAAGCTCCTACGAGCAGTACTTC
d_call: -; j_call: TRBJ2-7; v_call: TRBV27; clone_size: few; cdr3_aa: CASSPLSSDYEQYF; cdr3_nt: TGTGCCAGCAGTCCCCTCAGTAGCGACTACGAGCAGTACTTC
d_call: TRBD1; j_call: TRBJ2-3; v_call: TRBV28; clone_size: -; cdr3_aa: CASSRTGKGTDTQYF; cdr3_nt: TGTGCCAGCAGCCGGACAGGGAAGGGCACAGATACGCAGTATTTT
d_call: -; j_call: TRBJ1-4; v_call: TRBV6-5; clone_size: -; cdr3_aa: CASSLQGGEKLFF; cdr3_nt: TGTGCCAGCAGTTTACAGGGTGGAGAAAAACTGTTTTTT
d_call: TRBD2; j_call: TRBJ2-3; v_call: TRBV4-1; clone_size: once; cdr3_aa: CASSQETSGLTDTQYF; cdr3_nt: TGCGCCAGCAGCCAAGAGACTAGCGGTTTGACAGATACGCAGTATTTT
d_call: -; j_call: TRBJ1-1; v_call: TRBV10-3; clone_size: -; cdr3_aa: CAHSREGGTEAFF; cdr3_nt: TGTGCCCACTCGCGGGAGGGCGGCACTGAAGCTTTCTTT
d_call: -; j_call: TRBJ2-7; v_call: TRBV18; clone_size: -; cdr3_aa: CASSPSGGSEQYF; cdr3_nt: TGTGCCAGCTCACCTAGTGGGGGCTCCGAGCAGTACTTC
d_call: -; j_call: TRBJ1-5; v_call: TRBV6-5; clone_size: -; cdr3_aa: CASSYSVGGQPQHF; cdr3_nt: TGTGCCAGCAGTTATTCTGTGGGGGGTCAGCCCCAGCATTTT
d_call: -; j_call: TRBJ2-1; v_call: TRBV2; clone_size: -; cdr3_aa: CASNPGGYNEQFF; cdr3_nt: TGTGCCAGCAACCCCGGGGGTTACAATGAGCAGTTCTTC
d_call: -; j_call: TRBJ2-1; v_call: TRBV30; clone_size: -; cdr3_aa: CAWGLHNEQFF; cdr3_nt: TGTGCCTGGGGACTCCACAATGAGCAGTTCTTC